The 13 T cell receptor beta chains given below trace back to one sample, sequenced in a study of cytomegalovirus exposure and HLA in healthy donors (dated by TCRdb to between 2016 and 2019). Library prep was done by the immunoSEQ multiplex PCR assay. For the multiplex PCR, a mixture combining 60 forward primers for TCR Vbeta segments and 13 reverse primers for TCR Jbeta segments was used. TCRdb obtained this table from immuneACCESS and retained in-frame rearrangements with V and J assigned. These tables miss some clones; where compared with another copy, unresolved V genes account for less than half of the shortfall, and the remainder is unexplained. Here the sample has about 97,000 clones; roughly three quarters occur a single time. The ten largest clonotypes hold over 3.5% of the sample. Specimen: PBMCs. The receptor source for this set is a man in his forties in good health and CMV-seronegative.

Points on this clone: The junction and the germline gene differ at one end; a read error may be behind it. V is TRBV7-7 and J is TRBJ1-1; D gene uncertain. Germline CDR1 SSHAT, CDR2 FNYEAQ (reference sequence). The CDR3 loop spans 13 amino acids. As DNA, the CDR3 is TGTGCTAGCAGCTTAGCCCTTGATCTCGGAGCTTTCTTT. The encoded protein is CASSLALDLGAFF.

The V gene is TRBV11-3, the J gene TRBJ2-5, with a weak D call TRBD2 (5 bases). Germline loops: CDR1 SGHNT, CDR2 YENEEA. Trimming removed 4 bases at V and 1 base at J, with 7 bases between. The CDR3 runs 13 residues. The CDR3 DNA reads as TGTGCCAGCAGCTCGGGGTTCCAAGAGACCCAGTACTTC. As protein: CASSSGFQETQYF.

The rearrangement uses TRBV6-5 and TRBJ2-3; TRBD2 agrees at 9 bases. Germline V CDR1 and CDR2: MNHEY, SVGAGI. The CDR3 is 16 residues long. Germline trimming cut 4 bases from V and 6 bases from J; bases unmatched to any gene: 11. The DNA for the CDR3 is TGTGCCAGCAGTTTAGGAGGCGGGGGGGCTTTCGATACGCAGTATTTT. Its protein is CASSLGGGGAFDTQYF.

CDR3: CSVEGIKGTNYGYTF. CDR3 nucleotide sequence: TGCAGCGTTGAAGGGATAAAGGGGACTAACTATGGCTACACCTTC. The rearrangement joins TRBV29-1 to TRBJ1-2; TRBD1 might be the D (5 bases). The CDR3 contains 15 residues. With 1 base removed from V and 0 bases from J, the gap between germline ends came to 12 bases. Germline V CDR1 and CDR2: SQVTM, ANQGSEA.

The sample holds a few counts of this clone. This chain links TRBV11-2 with TRBJ2-5, with 10 bases fitting TRBD1. CDR3 length: 13 amino acids. With V trimmed by 7 bases and J by 5 bases, 4 bases remained unmatched. Germline lookup yields CDR1 SGHAT and CDR2 FQNNGV. The DNA of the CDR3 is TGTGCCAGCACCCGGACAGGGGGTGAGACCCAGTACTTC. It is translated as CASTRTGGETQYF.

This sequence joins TRBV15 and TRBJ2-1, with TRBD2 identical over 7 bases. The CDR3 sequence is 17 residues long. Germline V gives CDR1 LNHNV, CDR2 YYDKDF (reference sequence). With 8 bases clipped from V and 5 bases from J, the junction kept 18 bases outside the gene matches. Here the CDR3 reads CATPPGAGTLGDNEQFF. CDR3 bases: TGTGCCACCCCCCCGGGAGCGGGGACCCTCGGAGACAATGAGCAGTTCTTC.

For the CDR3, the DNA is TGCGCCAGCAGGTCGCAGGGGGTCCGGGATAGCACTGAAGCTTTCTTT. This gives the protein CASRSQGVRDSTEAFF. This chain joins TRBV5-1 and TRBJ1-1; 7 positions match TRBD1. Germline V gene sequence: CDR1 SGHRS, CDR2 YFSETQ. This CDR3 region has 16 residues. With V trimmed by 5 bases and J by 4 bases, 14 bases remained unmatched.

This chain connects TRBV25-1 to TRBJ1-6; 7 bases agree with TRBD1. Trimming removed 6 bases from V and 5 bases from J; junction bases left unmatched: 7. This CDR3 has 15 amino acids. CDR1 is MGHDK, CDR2 SYGVNS, per germline. The CDR3 DNA is TGTGCCAGCAGGAAGGGGGCCGTGGATAATTCACCCCTCCACTTT. Encoded protein: CASRKGAVDNSPLHF.

The chain is built from TRBV6-1 and TRBJ2-1, with 9 nucleotides matching TRBD1. Germline CDR1 reads MNHNS; CDR2 reads SASEGT. There are 15 residues in the CDR3. V was pared by 2 bases and J by 9 bases, with 8 bases of the junction left unmatched. The CDR3 sequence: CASSEIQGATSEQFF. The CDR3 region has the DNA TGTGCCAGCAGTGAAATACAGGGGGCGACTTCTGAGCAGTTCTTC.

The rearrangement joins TRBV19 to TRBJ2-4, with TRBD1 as a possible D gene (7 bases). The CDR3 is 19 amino acids. Germline values: CDR1 LNHDA, CDR2 SQIVND (reference sequence). V was shortened by 5 bases and J by 0 bases, with 23 bases between the two germline ends. CDR3 loop: CASSLRQGLLKLAKNIQYF. The CDR3 nucleotides are TGTGCCAGTAGTCTCAGACAGGGACTCTTAAAATTAGCCAAAAACATTCAGTACTTC.

The chain couples TRBV5-8 to TRBJ2-7, with TRBD1 identical over 9 bases. This CDR3 has 15 amino acids. V lost 4 bases to trimming and J lost 0 bases; unmatched junction nucleotides: 5. Looked up from germline, CDR1 is SGHTS and CDR2 is YDEGEE. The CDR3 bases are TGTGCCAGCAGCCCCGGGACAGGGAGCTCCTACGAGCAGTACGTC. Protein: CASSPGTGSSYEQYV.

As DNA, the CDR3 is TGTGCCAGCAGTTTATCGAGGGGAGCGGGGGGCTACACCTTC. It encodes CASSLSRGAGGYTF. This rearrangement joins TRBV27 to TRBJ1-2; D is possibly TRBD1 (5 bases). Germline V lookup: CDR1 MNHEY, CDR2 SMNVEV (reference sequence). Trimming took off 0 bases at V and 8 bases at J, with 13 bases between the two ends. The length of the CDR3 is 14 residues.

Comment on this clone: One end of the junction is discordant with germline, which a read error may explain. The chain carries TRBV7-9 and TRBJ1-2, with D possibly being TRBD1 (6 bases). CDR3 length equals 14 residues. Per the germline V gene, CDR1 is SEHNR and CDR2 is FQNEAQ (reference sequence). CDR3 residues: CSSSFQQGNYGYTF. The CDR3 coding sequence is TGTTCCAGCAGCTTTCAACAGGGAAACTATGGCTACACCTTC.